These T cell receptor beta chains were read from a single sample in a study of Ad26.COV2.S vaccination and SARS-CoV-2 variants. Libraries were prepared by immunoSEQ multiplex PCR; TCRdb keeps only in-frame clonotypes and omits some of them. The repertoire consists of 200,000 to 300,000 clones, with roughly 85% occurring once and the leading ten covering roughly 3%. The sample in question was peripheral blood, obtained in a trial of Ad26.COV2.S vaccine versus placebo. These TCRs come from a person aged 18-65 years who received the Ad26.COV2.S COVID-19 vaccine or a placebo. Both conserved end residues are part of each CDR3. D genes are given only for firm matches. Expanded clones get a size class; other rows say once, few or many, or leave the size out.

CASSFGTTSTDTQYF,TGTGCCAGCAGTTTCGGGACTACTAGCACAGATACGCAGTATTTT,TRBV27,TRBJ2-3,TRBD2,NA,15
CASSLVGGGAVQPQHF,TGTGCCAGCAGCTTAGTTGGAGGGGGCGCGGTTCAGCCCCAGCATTTT,TRBV7-9,TRBJ1-5,TRBD1,NA,16
CASSPTSGPMLGVYF,TGTGCCAGTAGCCCCACTAGCGGTCCCATGTTGGGGGTATACTTC,TRBV19,TRBJ2-5,TRBD2,NA,15
CASSPGNSPLHF,TGTGCCAGCAGCCCTGGGAATTCACCCCTCCACTTT,TRBV7-2,TRBJ1-6,NA,NA,12
CSVDGSLGEQYF,TGCAGCGTTGATGGCAGCTTGGGTGAGCAGTACTTC,TRBV29-1,TRBJ2-7,NA,NA,12
CASSILAGKETQYF,TGTGCCAGCAGTATACTAGCGGGTAAAGAGACCCAGTACTTC,TRBV27,TRBJ2-5,TRBD2,NA,14
CASRVDLGDTEAFF,TGTGCCAGCAGGGTCGACTTGGGGGACACTGAAGCTTTCTTT,TRBV6-5,TRBJ1-1,NA,NA,14
CASSLKIGNIQYF,TGTGCCAGCAGTTTAAAGATCGGGAACATTCAGTACTTC,TRBV27,TRBJ2-4,NA,NA,13
CASSLGGLGYEQYF,TGTGCCAGCAGCCTAGGGGGATTAGGGTACGAGCAGTACTTC,TRBV13,TRBJ2-7,NA,once,14
CASSGLTGYTF,TGTGCCAGCAGCGGATTAACTGGCTACACCTTC,TRBV6-5,TRBJ1-2,NA,NA,11
CASGPGGSGRAREQFF,TGTGCCAGCGGGCCCGGGGGTAGCGGGAGAGCGCGTGAGCAGTTCTTC,TRBV7-3,TRBJ2-1,TRBD2,NA,16
CASSSLDRAGELFF,TGTGCCAGTAGTTCCCTGGACAGGGCCGGGGAGCTGTTTTTT,TRBV19,TRBJ2-2,TRBD1,NA,14
CASSPQNTGELFF,TGTGCCAGCAGTCCACAAAACACCGGGGAGCTGTTTTTT,TRBV6-6,TRBJ2-2,NA,few,13
CSGRTGGNYGYTF,TGCAGCGGCCGGACAGGGGGGAACTATGGCTACACCTTC,TRBV29-1,TRBJ1-2,TRBD1,NA,13
CASSYSGGVETQYF,TGTGCCAGCAGTTACTCGGGGGGGGTAGAGACCCAGTACTTC,TRBV6-5,TRBJ2-5,TRBD2,NA,14
CASSLVMRNYGYTF,TGTGCCAGCAGCTTAGTTATGAGAAACTATGGCTACACCTTC,TRBV7-9,TRBJ1-2,NA,NA,14
CASRPSNQPQHF,TGTGCCAGCCGTCCTAGCAATCAGCCCCAGCATTTT,TRBV28,TRBJ1-5,NA,NA,12
CASSPTLQGSWTEAFF,TGTGCCAGCAGCCCCACATTACAGGGGAGTTGGACTGAAGCTTTCTTT,TRBV6-2/TRBV6-3,TRBJ1-1,TRBD1,NA,16
CASSSSGQGQETQYF,TGTGCCAGCAGCTCCTCGGGACAGGGGCAGGAGACCCAGTACTTC,TRBV7-9,TRBJ2-5,TRBD1,NA,15
CASSLKSDCRSDTIYF,TGTGCCAGCAGCTTAAAATCGGACTGTAGGTCGGACACCATATATTTT,TRBV7-7,TRBJ1-3,NA,NA,16
CASSPDISGANVLTF,TGTGCCAGCAGTCCGGATATCTCTGGGGCCAACGTCCTGACTTTC,TRBV27,TRBJ2-6,NA,NA,15
CAITGDHNSPLHF,TGTGCCATCACGGGGGACCATAATTCACCCCTCCACTTT,TRBV10-3,TRBJ1-6,NA,NA,13
CASNPNSERPQHF,TGTGCCAGCAACCCGAATTCCGAGAGGCCCCAGCATTTT,TRBV5-8,TRBJ1-5,NA,once,13
CASSSPSSNEQFF,TGTGCCAGCAGTAGCCCTTCGTCCAATGAGCAGTTCTTC,TRBV6-5,TRBJ2-1,NA,once,13
CASSWLGQSYGEQYF,TGTGCCAGCAGCTGGCTGGGACAGTCGTATGGCGAGCAGTACTTC,TRBV5-6,TRBJ2-7,TRBD1,NA,15
CASSFYQGTEAFF,TGCGCCAGCAGCTTCTACCAGGGGACTGAAGCTTTCTTT,TRBV5-1,TRBJ1-1,NA,NA,13
CASSHRTPRDRGETQYF,TGTGCCAGCAGCCACAGAACGCCCCGGGACAGGGGAGAGACCCAGTACTTC,TRBV3-1/TRBV3-2,TRBJ2-5,TRBD1,NA,17
CATRGGTDYNEQFF,TGTGCCACCAGAGGGGGTACCGACTACAATGAGCAGTTCTTC,TRBV21-1,TRBJ2-1,NA,NA,14
CAWSDTRGVQETQYF,TGTGCCTGGAGTGATACGAGGGGCGTCCAAGAGACCCAGTACTTC,TRBV30,TRBJ2-5,NA,NA,15
CASSHTPINLNTEAFF,TGCGCCAGCAGCCACACGCCAATTAACCTGAACACTGAAGCTTTCTTT,TRBV4-3,TRBJ1-1,NA,NA,16
CASRSTGSSYNEQFF,TGCGCCAGCAGAAGTACAGGGAGCTCCTACAATGAGCAGTTCTTC,TRBV5-1,TRBJ2-1,NA,NA,15
CASSLGLADPNEQFF,TGTGCCAGCAGCTTGGGGTTAGCGGATCCGAATGAGCAGTTCTTC,TRBV5-6,TRBJ2-1,NA,NA,15
CASSLKGFYNEQFF,TGTGCCAGCAGCTTGAAGGGGTTCTACAATGAGCAGTTCTTC,TRBV5-4,TRBJ2-1,NA,NA,14
CASSPLGQGNAGELFF,TGCGCCAGCAGCCCTCTCGGACAGGGTAACGCCGGGGAGCTGTTTTTT,TRBV5-1,TRBJ2-2,TRBD1,few,16
CASSQEGGTPYEQYF,TGCGCCAGCAGCCAAGAGGGAGGGACCCCCTACGAGCAGTACTTC,TRBV4-1,TRBJ2-7,TRBD2,NA,15
CASSRMGGANTEAFF,TGTGCCAGCTCACGTATGGGGGGGGCCAACACTGAAGCTTTCTTT,TRBV18,TRBJ1-1,NA,once,15
CASSPLPGQGSGEQYF,TGCGCCAGCAGCCCCTTGCCGGGACAGGGTTCAGGGGAGCAGTACTTC,TRBV4-1,TRBJ2-7,TRBD1,NA,16
CASSQAHNEPQHF,TGTGCCAGCAGCCAAGCCCATAACGAACCCCAGCATTTT,TRBV4-2,TRBJ1-5,NA,NA,13
CASTFYPAGGPSYNEQFF,TGTGCCAGCACCTTCTACCCAGCGGGGGGGCCATCCTACAATGAGCAGTTCTTC,TRBV7-2,TRBJ2-1,TRBD2,NA,18
CASSLYGTGETQYF,TGTGCCAGCAGCTTATACGGGACAGGGGAGACCCAGTACTTC,TRBV7-2,TRBJ2-5,TRBD1,NA,14